This T cell receptor (beta chain) was obtained from a study of vaccination and CD4 T cells after COVID-19. Across the whole study: The authors exposed cells to overlapping spike peptides derived from SARS-CoV-2, HCoV-NL63, HCoV-OC43 and HCoV-229E.

Indicated treatment: roughly 10-day PBMC culture with coronavirus spike peptide pools or control peptides (ViraFEST assay). The CDR3 loop spans 16 amino acids. Germline CDR1 SNHLY, CDR2 FYNNEI. Unmatched junction bases numbered 4, after V lost 6 bases and J lost 0 bases. With the Oncomine TCR Beta short-read assay, DNA from cultured CD4+ T cells was sequenced. One entry per CDR3 protein, called by TCRdb with MiXCR from the PCR reads. The sample records 15,000 or so distinct CDR3 sequences, around 40% being singletons. This clonotype was detected only a few times. Its antigen is not known. Study-level results: For convalescent patients, 304 of the 307 vaccine-specific clones analyzed were classified as spike mono-reactive.

The sequence derives from a human donor who received a COVID-19 vaccine. The sequencing here drew on CD4+ T cells from blood, cultured in vitro, taken before SARS-CoV-2 vaccination. J is TRBJ2-3 and V is TRBV2; 12 positions match TRBD2. The CDR3 loop is CASRGGLAGSTDTQYF. DNA of the CDR3: TGTGCCAGCAGGGGGGGACTAGCGGGTAGCACAGATACGCAGTATTTT.